Listed below are T cell receptor beta chains from one sample, sequenced in a study of shared clonotypes between healthy human individuals. Measured with immunoSEQ multiplex PCR; TCRdb has only the in-frame clones, and not every one. The repertoire has hundreds of thousands of clones, around 73% of them found once; the top ten carry around 1.7%. Source material: memory CD4+ T cells sorted from blood. Receptor source: a woman aged 25 to 39 in good health. The CDR3 runs from the conserved cysteine through the conserved F or W. The D gene is left open where the match is weak. Size tells how often a clone was seen (once, few, many) or the class of an expanded clone, and some rows leave it out.

V gene,J gene,D gene,clone size,CDR3 protein,CDR3 DNA
TRBV2,TRBJ2-7,TRBD2,.,CASSNSNRLAGTYEQYF,TGTGCCAGCAGCAATTCTAACAGACTAGCGGGAACCTACGAGCAGTACTTC
TRBV7-8,TRBJ1-2,.,.,CASSPTWGYGYTF,TGTGCCAGCAGTCCGACCTGGGGGTATGGCTACACCTTC
TRBV28,TRBJ2-7,TRBD2,.,CASFSGAGGATEQYF,TGTGCCAGCTTCTCTGGGGCGGGAGGGGCTACCGAGCAGTACTTC
TRBV30,TRBJ2-1,TRBD2,.,CALTSGRGNEQFF,TGTGCCTTGACTAGCGGGAGGGGTAATGAGCAGTTCTTC
TRBV5-1,TRBJ2-3,TRBD2,.,CASSTGLAGVLVDTQYF,TGCGCCAGCAGCACGGGACTAGCGGGAGTTCTTGTAGATACGCAGTATTTT
TRBV27,TRBJ2-7,.,.,CASSFSTGEQYF,TGTGCCAGCAGTTTCTCAACAGGGGAGCAGTACTTC
TRBV18,TRBJ2-7,.,.,CASSPSFQRSYEQYF,TGTGCCAGCTCACCGAGTTTTCAAAGATCCTACGAGCAGTACTTC
TRBV5-1,TRBJ1-5,TRBD1,few,CASSPGDRDNQPQHF,TGCGCCAGCAGCCCCGGGGACAGGGACAATCAGCCCCAGCATTTT
TRBV10-3,TRBJ2-1,TRBD2,.,CAISVLAGENEQFF,TGTGCCATCAGTGTACTAGCGGGGGAGAATGAGCAGTTCTTC
TRBV7-9,TRBJ2-7,TRBD1,.,CASSLATGGPYEQYF,TGTGCCAGCAGCTTGGCTACAGGGGGCCCCTACGAGCAGTACTTC
TRBV19,TRBJ1-1,.,few,CASATGRLNTEAFF,TGTGCCAGTGCTACAGGGCGATTGAACACTGAAGCTTTCTTT
TRBV7-7,TRBJ2-1,TRBD2,.,CASSYRAGGDYEQFF,TGTGCCAGCAGTTACCGGGCGGGAGGTGACTATGAGCAGTTCTTC
TRBV25-1,TRBJ2-5,.,.,CASSEFGVDSKETQYF,TGTGCCAGCAGTGAATTCGGGGTGGATAGCAAAGAGACCCAGTACTTC
TRBV4-1,TRBJ2-2,.,few,CASSQLDLITNTGELFF,TGCGCCAGCAGCCAACTGGACTTAATCACGAACACCGGGGAGCTGTTTTTT
TRBV6-1,TRBJ2-7,.,.,CASTRQGRVNEQYF,TGTGCCAGCACCAGGCAGGGGAGGGTCAACGAGCAGTACTTC